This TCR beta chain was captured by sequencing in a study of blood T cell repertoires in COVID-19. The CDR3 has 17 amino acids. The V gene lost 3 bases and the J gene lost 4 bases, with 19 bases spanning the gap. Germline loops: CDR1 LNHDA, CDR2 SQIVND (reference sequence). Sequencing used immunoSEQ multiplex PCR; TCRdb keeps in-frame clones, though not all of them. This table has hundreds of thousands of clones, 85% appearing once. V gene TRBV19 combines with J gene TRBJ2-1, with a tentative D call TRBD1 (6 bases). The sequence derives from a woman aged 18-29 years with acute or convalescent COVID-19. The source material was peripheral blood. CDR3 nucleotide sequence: TGTGCCAGTAGTATGTCATTGCAGGACAGCCGGTACAATGAGCAGTTCTTC. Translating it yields CASSMSLQDSRYNEQFF.